This T cell receptor beta chain came from a study of control samples from healthy donors and cancer patients. Clones were sequenced by immunoSEQ multiplex PCR, and TCRdb holds only the in-frame ones, with some missing. The table records under 200,000 clones, around 90% of them present only once. Germline loops: CDR1 GTSNPN, CDR2 SVGIG (reference sequence). The CDR3 is 16 amino acids. Trimming pared 3 bases from V and 2 bases from J, leaving 20 bases between. This TCR was recovered from a woman aged 30 to 39 in good health. Specimen: blood. The V and J genes are TRBV30 and TRBJ2-7; D possibly corresponds to TRBD1 (6 bases). The CDR3 DNA reads TGTGCCTGGAGCGCCGGAAACAGGGCCCCCCCCTACGAGCAGTACTTC. Protein: CAWSAGNRAPPYEQYF.